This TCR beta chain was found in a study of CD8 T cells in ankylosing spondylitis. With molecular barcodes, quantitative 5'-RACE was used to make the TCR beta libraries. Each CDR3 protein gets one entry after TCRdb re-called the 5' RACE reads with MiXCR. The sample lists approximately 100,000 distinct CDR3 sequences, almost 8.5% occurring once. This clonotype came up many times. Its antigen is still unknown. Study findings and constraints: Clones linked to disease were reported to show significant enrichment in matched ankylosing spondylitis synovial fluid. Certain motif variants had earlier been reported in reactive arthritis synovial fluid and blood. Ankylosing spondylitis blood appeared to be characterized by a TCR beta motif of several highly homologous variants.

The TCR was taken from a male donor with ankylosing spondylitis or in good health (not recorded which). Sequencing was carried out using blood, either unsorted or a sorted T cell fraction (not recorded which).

The CDR3 DNA follows: TGTGCCAGCAGTCCGACAGGGGCCCGCACAGATACGCAGTATTTT. It yields the protein CASSPTGARTDTQYF. This chain links TRBV12-3 or TRBV12-4 with TRBJ2-3; 8 nucleotides align to TRBD1. With 5 bases clipped from V and 1 base from J, the junction kept 5 bases outside the gene matches. The CDR3 contains 15 residues.